These 22 T cell receptor beta chains share one sample of origin, sequenced in a study of shared clonotypes between healthy human individuals. Profiled with immunoSEQ multiplex PCR; TCRdb holds only in-frame clones, not every one. The sample gives about 510,000 clones, 95% to 97% of which show up once; about 0.064% is in the top ten. The specimen sequenced was naive CD4+ T cells sorted from blood. Subset meaning: CD45RA+ positively selected. Receptors originate from a woman in her thirties in good health.

The chain joins TRBV11-1 to TRBJ2-6, with D perhaps TRBD1 (5 bases). Germline CDR1 SGHAT, CDR2 FQDESV (reference sequence). V lost 2 bases to trimming and J lost 3 bases, with 8 bases between them. The CDR3 length is 15 residues. As DNA, the CDR3 is TGTGCCAGCAGCTTACAGGGAATTGGGGCCAACGTCCTGACTTTC. Translated, it gives CASSLQGIGANVLTF.

The chain uses TRBV10-1 and TRBJ2-2; D gene unclear. The CDR3 totals 14 residues. Germline V gene sequence: CDR1 WNHNN, CDR2 SYGVQD (reference sequence). The V end lost 5 bases, the J end lost 5 bases, and 12 bases lay between the germline ends. For the CDR3, the DNA is TGCGCCAGCAGTAGAGACTTGGGGACCGGGGAGCTGTTTTTT. Encoded protein: CASSRDLGTGELFF.

This clone has a handful of counts. The sample carries other DNA sequences with the same CDR3. This sequence joins TRBV2 and TRBJ1-5; D uncertain. CDR3 length: 14 residues. The V gene lost 2 bases and the J gene lost 4 bases, with 9 bases spanning the gap. Germline lookup yields CDR1 SNHLY and CDR2 FYNNEI. CDR3 nucleotide sequence: TGTGCCAGCAGTGAATTGGGCGGGAATCAGCCCCAGCATTTT. It is translated as CASSELGGNQPQHF.

The chain links TRBV28 to TRBJ1-1; no clear D gene. This CDR3 contains 15 residues. Germline V gene sequence: CDR1 MDHEN, CDR2 SYDVKM. V lost 1 base and J 0 bases, leaving 9 bases between the germline ends. In DNA form, the CDR3 reads TGTGCCAGCAGTTTATTCGGGCTTATGAACACTGAAGCTTTCTTT. Translation: CASSLFGLMNTEAFF.

V and J are TRBV6-1 and TRBJ1-1; 7 nucleotides match TRBD1. CDR3 length: 13 residues. Trimming took 8 bases from V and 11 from J; bases not matched to a gene: 14. Looked up from germline, CDR1 is MNHNS and CDR2 is SASEGT. The CDR3 DNA sequence: TGTGCCAGCGCCAGACTCGACAGGGAACCGGCTTTCTTT. Its translation is CASARLDREPAFF.

This sequence joins TRBV19 and TRBJ2-5, with 12 bases identical to TRBD2. CDR1 is LNHDA and CDR2 is SQIVND in the germline V gene (reference sequence). The CDR3 length is 16 residues. Unmatched junction bases numbered 7, after V lost 5 bases and J lost 3 bases. CDR3 coding DNA: TGTGCCAGTAGTCTAGCGGGAGGGCGAGGTAAAGAGACCCAGTACTTC. Protein sequence: CASSLAGGRGKETQYF.

The chain couples TRBV15 to TRBJ2-2, with TRBD2 matching over 12 bases. There are 19 residues in the CDR3. The germline CDR1 and CDR2 sequences are LNHNV and YYDKDF (reference sequence). The V gene end was trimmed by 0 bases and the J gene end by 0 bases; junction bases not matched to a gene: 5. This CDR3 is CATSRDLTSGRPNTGELFF. CDR3 nucleotide sequence: TGTGCCACCAGCAGAGATTTGACTAGCGGGAGACCGAACACCGGGGAGCTGTTTTTT. Supplemented by reference TRBV15 and TRBJ2-2, the full variable domain reads DAMVIQNPRYQVTQFGKPVTLSCSQTLNHNVMYWYQQKSSQAPKLLFHYYDKDFNNEADTPDNFQSRRPNTSFCFLDIRSPGLGDTAMYLCATSRDLTSGRPNTGELFFGEGSRLTVL.

The chain uses TRBV7-9 and TRBJ1-5; 9 bases are a match to TRBD1. This CDR3 is 14 amino acids long. V trimming: 5 bases; J trimming: 6 bases; junction bases outside the gene matches: 5. Germline CDR1 and CDR2: SEHNR and FQNEAQ (reference sequence). The CDR3 is CASSKQGAPQPQHF. In DNA form, the CDR3 reads TGTGCCAGCAGCAAACAGGGGGCGCCTCAGCCCCAGCATTTT.

V usage is TRBV7-9 and J usage is TRBJ2-3, with TRBD2 as a possible D gene (6 bases). Germline V gene lookup returns CDR1 SEHNR and CDR2 FQNEAQ (reference sequence). The V and J ends lost 5 bases and 0 bases respectively, with 15 bases between them. The CDR3 runs 16 residues. CDR3 DNA: TGTGCCAGCAGCCGACTAGTGGGGTCTAGCACAGATACGCAGTATTTT. This translates into CASSRLVGSSTDTQYF.

This CDR3 reads CASSWDRGLSQPQHF. DNA for the CDR3: TGCGCCAGCAGCTGGGACAGGGGGCTCTCTCAGCCCCAGCATTTT. This chain joins TRBV10-2 and TRBJ1-5, with 12 bases lining up with TRBD1. The germline V gene has CDR1 WSHSY and CDR2 SAAADI. This CDR3 spans 15 amino acids. V shed 6 bases, J shed 6 bases, and the junction held 6 bases outside the gene matches.

This chain connects TRBV25-1 to TRBJ2-3, with D tentatively TRBD1 (5 bases). Trimming removed 0 bases from V and 8 bases from J, with 15 bases in between. Germline-derived CDR1 and CDR2 are MGHDK and SYGVNS. CDR3 length: 15 amino acids. The CDR3 DNA is TGTGCCAGCAGTGAATACAAGAAGACAGAGTCTACGCAGTATTTT. This encodes CASSEYKKTESTQYF.

The chain couples TRBV10-2 to TRBJ2-7; 10 positions agree with TRBD2. V dropped 3 bases and J dropped 1; count of bases not matched to a gene: 3. Germline values: CDR1 WSHSY, CDR2 SAAADI. The CDR3 is 15 amino acids. CDR3: CASSDRTSGSYEQYF. The CDR3 bases are TGCGCCAGCAGTGATAGGACTAGCGGATCCTACGAGCAGTACTTC.

V gene TRBV5-1 combines with J gene TRBJ2-3; the D is unclear. This CDR3 is built from 16 residues. V gave up 0 bases and J gave up 0 bases, with 11 bases separating them. The germline V gene encodes CDR1 SGHRS and CDR2 YFSETQ. The CDR3 nucleotides are TGCGCCAGCAGCTTGGTTGTCGGAGCTAGCACAGATACGCAGTATTTT. This encodes CASSLVVGASTDTQYF.

V gene TRBV5-4 combines with J gene TRBJ2-3, with TRBD2 identical over 7 bases. After removal of 2 bases from V and 7 bases from J, the junction contained 10 bases not matched to a gene. The CDR3 contains 15 residues. Germline V gene data show CDR1 as SGHNT and CDR2 as YYREEE (reference sequence). CDR3 coding DNA: TGTGCCAGCAGCTTTCCGCTAGCGGATACCCATACGCAGTATTTT. It translates to CASSFPLADTHTQYF.

This sequence joins TRBV7-8 and TRBJ2-7; 8 nucleotides line up with TRBD2. Germline-derived CDR1 and CDR2 are SGHVS and FQNEAQ. CDR3 size: 15 residues. J was trimmed by 5 bases and V by 5 bases; bases with no gene match: 11. The CDR3 protein is CASSPREAGVHEQYF. The CDR3 coding sequence is TGTGCCAGCAGCCCTCGTGAAGCGGGAGTCCACGAGCAGTACTTC. Based on the CDR3 plus reference TRBV7-8 and TRBJ2-7, the full variable domain is GAGVSQSPRYKVAKRGQDVALRCDPISGHVSLFWYQQALGQGPEFLTYFQNEAQLDKSGLPSDRFFAERPEGSVSTLKIQRTQQEDSAVYLCASSPREAGVHEQYFGPGTRLTVT.

The rearrangement links TRBV5-4 to TRBJ1-2, with D tentatively TRBD1 (5 bases). Germline loops: CDR1 SGHNT, CDR2 YYREEE (reference sequence). The CDR3 runs 16 residues. With 4 bases removed from V and 2 bases from J, the gap between germline ends came to 18 bases. CDR3 DNA sequence: TGTGCCAGCAGCCGTTTGGTCGACAGTTTGAACTATGGCTACACCTTC. Its translation: CASSRLVDSLNYGYTF.

The chain combines TRBV28 with TRBJ2-7, with TRBD2 as a possible D gene (6 bases). Trimming stripped 4 bases from V and 0 bases from J, with 10 bases between. The CDR3 runs to 14 residues. Germline V lookup: CDR1 MDHEN, CDR2 SYDVKM. CDR3 nucleotides: TGTGCCAGCAGTTCAGACGGGAGCTCCTACGAGCAGTACTTC. It is translated as CASSSDGSSYEQYF.

V and J are TRBV7-8 and TRBJ2-1; tentatively, D is TRBD1 or TRBD2 (6 bases each). This CDR3 is built from 18 residues. Germline CDR1 is SGHVS and CDR2 is FQNEAQ. V was pared by 1 base and J by 7 bases, with 23 bases between. The CDR3 DNA reads TGTGCCAGCAGCTTAGTTCTCAGCCTGGAGGGGGTACAGAATGAGCAGTTCTTC. Amino acid sequence: CASSLVLSLEGVQNEQFF.

This clone was detected a few times. Other DNA sequences in the sample encode the same CDR3. The chain couples TRBV2 to TRBJ1-4; D remains ambiguous. Trimming removed 4 bases at V and 7 bases at J, with 4 bases between. Germline-derived CDR1 and CDR2 are SNHLY and FYNNEI. This CDR3 contains 11 residues. CDR3 coding DNA: TGTGCCAGCAGTGTCAGTGAAAAACTGTTTTTT. It codes for CASSVSEKLFF.

The chain carries TRBV5-1 and TRBJ2-7; D perhaps matches TRBD2 (5 bases). Germline CDR1 SGHRS, CDR2 YFSETQ. The CDR3 consists of 13 residues. Trimming stripped 4 bases from V and 7 bases from J, with 15 bases between. Written as DNA, the CDR3 is TGCGCCAGCAGCCACGCAGAACCGGGGGAGCAGTACTTC. This sequence encodes CASSHAEPGEQYF.

J is TRBJ2-1 and V is TRBV6-5; no reliable D call. Germline CDR1 reads MNHEY; CDR2 reads SVGAGI. This CDR3 contains 11 residues. V lost 10 bases and J 11 bases, leaving 15 bases between the germline ends. The CDR3 loop reads CATYQSRKQFF. In nucleotides, the CDR3 is TGTGCCACCTACCAATCTAGGAAGCAGTTCTTC.

The rearrangement joins TRBV28 to TRBJ1-4; maybe TRBD1 (5 bases). The CDR3 has 15 amino acids. Germline assignment: CDR1 MDHEN and CDR2 SYDVKM. Trimming stripped 5 bases from V and 5 bases from J, with 15 bases between. CDR3 nucleotide sequence: TGTGCCAGCAGTCCCTCCGGGGGTATAAATGAAAAACTGTTTTTT. Translated: CASSPSGGINEKLFF.